This TCR beta chain was identified during a study of blood T cells in healthy people across ages. There were healthy Caucasian individuals from Russia, aged roughly 6 to 100, serving as donors. Whenever a sample was processed, at least 7 million PBMCs were isolated. Germline lookup yields CDR1 MGHDK and CDR2 SYGVNS. CDR3 length equals 14 residues. V shed 3 bases and J shed 0 bases, with 7 bases lying between them. A second PCR, run for about 6 to 11 cycles, used a sample-barcoded 5' primer plus a J-beta primer mix. TCRdb reprocessed the 5' RACE reads via MiXCR and lists one record per CDR3 protein. Of fewer than 750,000 distinct CDR3 sequences in the sample, 52% are singletons; the top ten hold roughly 14%.

Sequencing was carried out using blood. The genes are TRBV25-1 and TRBJ2-3, with D hard to call. This clonotype originated in a woman of 80 years or more in good health. This CDR3 reads CASSEAVSTDTQYF. Here the CDR3 DNA reads TGTGCCAGCAGTGAGGCAGTTAGCACAGATACGCAGTATTTT. Based on the CDR3 plus reference TRBV25-1 and TRBJ2-3, the full variable domain is EADIYQTPRYLVIGTGKKITLECSQTMGHDKMYWYQQDPGMELHLIHYSYGVNSTEKGDLSSESTVSRIRTEHFPLTLESARPSHTSQYLCASSEAVSTDTQYFGPGTRLTVL.